Listed here are 3 T cell receptor beta chains from one sample, sequenced in a study of beta chain features in type 1 diabetes. Points from the study as a whole: Type 1 diabetes patients had TCRB CDR3s that were shorter (moderately but significantly so) in all four CD4+ subsets.

Their antigens are not known. Of the isolated RNA, all was reverse transcribed, and so the sequenced material was expressed TCRB transcripts. Libraries were prepared by immunoSEQ multiplex PCR; TCRdb keeps only in-frame clonotypes and omits some of them. The table lists around 710,000 clones, roughly 12% of them singletons. The sequencing input was naive CD4+ T cells from blood. These receptors all stem from a man aged 25-40 years with type 1 diabetes.

The chain uses TRBV19 and TRBJ1-6, with TRBD1 identical over 8 bases. After removal of 4 bases from V and 5 bases from J, the junction contained 4 bases not matched to a gene. Germline V gene sequence: CDR1 LNHDA, CDR2 SQIVND (reference sequence). CDR3 size: 15 residues. This CDR3 is CASSRGTGNNSPLHF. CDR3 in DNA: TGTGCCAGTAGTAGGGGGACAGGTAATAATTCACCCCTCCACTTT.

The sample holds a few counts of this clone. This chain joins TRBV25-1 and TRBJ2-1, with TRBD1 identical over 9 bases. V was clipped by 2 bases and J by 7 bases; unmatched bases: 6. Germline V gives CDR1 MGHDK, CDR2 SYGVNS. The CDR3 totals 15 residues. CDR3 nucleotide sequence: TGTGCCAGCAGTGAAGCCGGGACAGGGAGGAATGAGCAGTTCTTC. This gives the protein CASSEAGTGRNEQFF.

This clone turned up a few times. The CDR3 nucleotides are TGTGCCAGCAGCTTAGCCGGACAGCCCGAGCAGTACTTC. Translating it yields CASSLAGQPEQYF. The genes are TRBV7-2 and TRBJ2-7; D is possibly TRBD1 (6 bases). The V gene lost 0 bases and the J gene lost 6 bases, with 9 bases spanning the gap. The CDR3 runs to 13 residues. CDR1 is SGHTA and CDR2 is FQGNSA in the germline V gene.